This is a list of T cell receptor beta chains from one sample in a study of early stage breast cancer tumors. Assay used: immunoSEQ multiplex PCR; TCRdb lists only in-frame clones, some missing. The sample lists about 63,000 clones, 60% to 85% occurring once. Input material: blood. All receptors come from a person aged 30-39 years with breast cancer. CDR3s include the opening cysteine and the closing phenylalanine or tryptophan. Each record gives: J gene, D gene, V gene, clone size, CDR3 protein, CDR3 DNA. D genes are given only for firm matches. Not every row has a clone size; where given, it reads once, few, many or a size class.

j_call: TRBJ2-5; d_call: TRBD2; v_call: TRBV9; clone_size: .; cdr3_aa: CASSLSGSTQETQYF; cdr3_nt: TGTGCCAGCAGCCTTAGCGGGAGTACCCAAGAGACCCAGTACTTC
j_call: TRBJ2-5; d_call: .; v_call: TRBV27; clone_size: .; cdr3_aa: CASSSSTETQYF; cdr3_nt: TGTGCCAGCAGTTCCTCTACTGAGACCCAGTACTTC
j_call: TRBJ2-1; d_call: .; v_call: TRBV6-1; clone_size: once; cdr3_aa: CASSDLSSGQYNEQFF; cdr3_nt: TGTGCCAGCAGTGACCTCTCCAGCGGGCAATACAATGAGCAGTTCTTC
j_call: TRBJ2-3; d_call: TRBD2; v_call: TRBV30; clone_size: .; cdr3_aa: CALREGLPQYF; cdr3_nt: TGTGCCCTACGGGAGGGCCTTCCGCAGTATTTT
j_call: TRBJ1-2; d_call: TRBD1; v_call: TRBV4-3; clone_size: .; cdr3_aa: CASSQDQGGLYGYTF; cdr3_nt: TGCGCCAGCAGCCAAGATCAAGGGGGCCTTTATGGCTACACCTTC
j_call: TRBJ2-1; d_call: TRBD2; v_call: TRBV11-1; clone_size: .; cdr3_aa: CASSLSGRIGEQFF; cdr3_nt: TGTGCCAGCAGCTTAAGCGGGAGGATCGGTGAGCAGTTCTTC
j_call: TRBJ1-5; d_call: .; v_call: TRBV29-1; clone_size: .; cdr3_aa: CSVGEAGYQPQHF; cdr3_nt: TGCAGCGTTGGGGAAGCAGGTTATCAGCCCCAGCATTTT
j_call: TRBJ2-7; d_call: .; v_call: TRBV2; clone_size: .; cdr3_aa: CASHRPPGGIGTYEQYF; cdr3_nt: TGTGCCAGCCACAGACCGCCTGGCGGGATTGGCACCTACGAGCAGTACTTC
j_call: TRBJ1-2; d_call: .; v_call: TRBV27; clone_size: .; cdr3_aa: CASSDGGWSYTF; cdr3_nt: TGTGCCAGCAGTGACGGGGGCTGGAGCTACACCTTC
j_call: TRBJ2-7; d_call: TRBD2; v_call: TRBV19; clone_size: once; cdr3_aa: CASSSGLAGGPYEQYF; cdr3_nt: TGTGCCAGTAGTTCGGGACTAGCGGGAGGACCGTACGAGCAGTACTTC
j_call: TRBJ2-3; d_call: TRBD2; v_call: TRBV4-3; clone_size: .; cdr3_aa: CASSFVAGGSDTQYF; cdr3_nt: TGCGCCAGCAGCTTTGTAGCGGGAGGTTCAGATACGCAGTATTTT
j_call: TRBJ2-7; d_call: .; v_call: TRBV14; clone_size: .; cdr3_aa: CASSQIVGLEQYF; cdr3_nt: TGTGCCAGCAGCCAGATAGTAGGTCTGGAGCAGTACTTC
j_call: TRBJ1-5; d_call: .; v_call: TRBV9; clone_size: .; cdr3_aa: CASSGSSSAHVAQHF; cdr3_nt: TGTGCCAGCAGCGGGAGTTCTTCGGCCCATGTGGCCCAGCATTTT
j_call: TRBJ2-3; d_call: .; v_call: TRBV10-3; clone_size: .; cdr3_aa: CAISEPWDLLTTDTQYF; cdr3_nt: TGTGCCATCAGTGAGCCGTGGGACTTGTTAACCACAGATACGCAGTATTTT
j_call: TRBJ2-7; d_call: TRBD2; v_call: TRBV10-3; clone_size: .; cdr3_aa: CAISELAGVSYEQYF; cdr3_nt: TGTGCCATCAGTGAATTAGCGGGAGTCTCCTACGAGCAGTACTTC
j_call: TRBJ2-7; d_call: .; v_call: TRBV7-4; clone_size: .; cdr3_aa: CASSLVCYFTYEQYF; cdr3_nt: TGTGCCAGCAGCTTAGTGTGCTATTTCACCTACGAGCAGTACTTC
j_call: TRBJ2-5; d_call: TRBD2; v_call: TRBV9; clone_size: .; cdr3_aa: CASSPTSGQETQYF; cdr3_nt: TGTGCCAGCAGCCCAACTAGCGGCCAAGAGACCCAGTACTTC
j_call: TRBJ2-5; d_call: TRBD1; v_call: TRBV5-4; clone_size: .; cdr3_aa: CASSLAQGAGETQYF; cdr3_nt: TGTGCCAGCAGCTTGGCTCAGGGGGCAGGCGAGACCCAGTACTTC
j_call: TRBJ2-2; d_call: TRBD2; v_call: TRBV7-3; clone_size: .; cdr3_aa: CASSLNHRLAGGPGTGELFF; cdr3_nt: TGTGCCAGCAGCTTAAACCACAGACTAGCGGGAGGGCCGGGCACCGGGGAGCTGTTTTTT
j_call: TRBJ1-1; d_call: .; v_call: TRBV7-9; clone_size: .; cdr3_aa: CASSNNREEDTEAFF; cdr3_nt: TGTGCCAGCAGCAACAACAGGGAGGAGGACACTGAAGCTTTCTTT
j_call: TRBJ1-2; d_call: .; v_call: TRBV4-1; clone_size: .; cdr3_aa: CASSQDNSGGYTF; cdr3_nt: TGCGCCAGCAGCCAAGATAACAGTGGTGGCTACACCTTC
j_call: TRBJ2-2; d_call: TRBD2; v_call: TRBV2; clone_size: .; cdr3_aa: CASTPRASGSNTGELFF; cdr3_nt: TGTGCCAGCACTCCGAGGGCGAGCGGGAGTAACACCGGGGAGCTGTTTTTT
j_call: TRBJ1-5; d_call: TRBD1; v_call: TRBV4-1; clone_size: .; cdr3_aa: CASSHATGARSNQPQHF; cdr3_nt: TGCGCCAGCAGCCACGCAACAGGGGCGCGGAGCAATCAGCCCCAGCATTTT
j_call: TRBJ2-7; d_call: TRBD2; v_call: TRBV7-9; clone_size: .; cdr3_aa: CASSSRLAGGPQYEQYF; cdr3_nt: TGTGCCAGCAGCTCCCGACTAGCGGGAGGGCCTCAGTACGAGCAGTACTTC
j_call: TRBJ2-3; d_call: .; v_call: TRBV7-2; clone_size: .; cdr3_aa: CASSLAALGSDTQYF; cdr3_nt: TGTGCCAGCAGCTTAGCGGCCCTAGGATCCGATACGCAGTATTTT
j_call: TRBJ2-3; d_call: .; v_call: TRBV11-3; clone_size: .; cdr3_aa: CASSSGEEGTQYF; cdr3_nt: TGTGCCAGCAGCTCGGGAGAGGAGGGTACGCAGTATTTT
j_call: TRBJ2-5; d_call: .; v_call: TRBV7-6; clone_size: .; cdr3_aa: CASSPILEETQYF; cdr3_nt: TGTGCCAGCAGCCCGATACTAGAAGAGACCCAGTACTTC